The clone carrying this TCR beta chain was seen a handful of times. Its antigen is undetermined. As part of sample collection, lesional scalp punch biopsies and peripheral blood were taken from alopecia areata patients. From germline, CDR1 is SQVTM and CDR2 ANQGSEA. The V end was cut by 4 bases, the J end by 5 bases, with 11 bases between. The CDR3 is 12 amino acids. The data were taken from a study of CD8+ T cells in alopecia areata. RNA was extracted and reverse transcribed into cDNA as the sequencing template. Using immunoSEQ multiplex PCR, the repertoire was profiled, and TCRdb retains in-frame clones only, with some absent. The sample includes more than 95,000 clones, roughly 50% of them seen just once. Study-wide results and caveats: Mice gave a clearer picture of TCR sharing than patients did, possibly for HLA-related reasons. Normal scalp had lower clonality than lesional scalp, with alopecia totalis/universalis lesions showing this most strongly. Sequenced scalp T cells also include alphabeta T cells resident in normal skin.

This TCR came from a human donor with alopecia areata. This rearrangement joins TRBV29-1 to TRBJ1-2, with D perhaps TRBD1 (5 bases). Sequencing was done on a sample of NKG2D-low CD8+ T cells sorted from blood. The chain's CDR3 is CSVGTGLYGYTF. CDR3 in DNA: TGCAGCGTTGGAACAGGTCTATATGGCTACACCTTC.